This TCR beta chain was sequenced in a study of regulatory T cells in long-lasting Graves disease. Study overall: Patients met the persistent Graves' disease definition after over 5 years of antithyroid drugs with positive TSH receptor antibodies.

General study results and limits: TRBV28, TRBJ1-2 and TRBJ2-5 emerged as the favored segments in persistent disease. Fewer public clonotypes were shared by new patients (966) than by persistent patients (2,741).

Through Arm-PCR of CDR3 regions and iRepertoire HTBI primers, TCR beta libraries were built. TCRdb called the multiplex PCR reads again in MiXCR, with one record for every CDR3 protein. The data show approximately 360,000 distinct CDR3 sequences, more than 20% seen once. This clonotype was recorded many times. Its antigen is still unknown. The V end lost 0 bases, the J end lost 2 bases, and 10 bases lay between the germline ends. The CDR3 contains 15 residues. Germline V gene sequence: CDR1 ENHRY, CDR2 SYGVKD. Time point here: persistent/refractory GD, antithyroid drugs over 5 years with positive TRAb. Scientists built the TCR library using RNA that was extracted from PBMCs.

The TCR originated in a woman in her thirties or forties with Graves disease. Sequences were derived from peripheral blood mononuclear cells (PBMCs), sampled when the disease was refractory, from a patient treated with antithyroid drugs. The chain recombines TRBV10-3 with TRBJ2-5; no firm D call. The CDR3 region is CAISESRQLQETQYF. CDR3 sequence (DNA): TGTGCCATCAGTGAGTCCCGGCAGCTACAAGAGACCCAGTACTTC.